The 20 T cell receptor beta chains in this list originate from one sample, sequenced in a study of cytomegalovirus exposure and HLA in healthy donors. It was with 60 Vbeta and 13 Jbeta primers that the PCR ran. Assay used: immunoSEQ multiplex PCR; TCRdb lists only in-frame clones, some missing. The data show just under 150,000 clones, around 85% seen once. The sample was PBMCs. The receptors here all came from a woman in her twenties or thirties in good health and CMV-seronegative.

The chain employs TRBV25-1 and TRBJ2-2; perhaps TRBD2 as D (6 bases). This CDR3 is built from 14 residues. V was shortened by 9 bases and J by 0 bases, with 11 bases between the two germline ends. Germline assignment: CDR1 MGHDK and CDR2 SYGVNS. The CDR3: CASGDFPNTGELFF. DNA for the CDR3: TGTGCCAGTGGGGACTTCCCGAACACCGGGGAGCTGTTTTTT. Based on the CDR3 plus reference TRBV25-1 and TRBJ2-2, the full variable domain is EADIYQTPRYLVIGTGKKITLECSQTMGHDKMYWYQQDPGMELHLIHYSYGVNSTEKGDLSSESTVSRIRTEHFPLTLESARPSHTSQYLCASGDFPNTGELFFGEGSRLTVL.

V gene TRBV18 combines with J gene TRBJ2-2, with 10 positions matching TRBD2. The ends lost 1 base at V and 5 bases at J; junction bases unmatched: 10. Germline V gives CDR1 KGHSH, CDR2 LQKENI. The CDR3 has 18 amino acids. The CDR3 nucleotides read TGTGCCAGCTCACCACTTTCCCAGCGGGGGGGATGGACCGGGGAGCTGTTTTTT. Its protein is CASSPLSQRGGWTGELFF.

The chain carries TRBV7-2 and TRBJ2-1; 7 bases fit TRBD1. Per germline, CDR1 SGHTA and CDR2 FQGNSA. This CDR3 has 14 amino acids. V gave up 5 bases and J gave up 6 bases; unmatched junction bases: 7. CDR3 nucleotide sequence: TGTGCCAGCAGCCAAGGGACAGTCTTCAATGAGCAGTTCTTC. This sequence encodes CASSQGTVFNEQFF.

The rearrangement links TRBV19 to TRBJ2-3; D is ambiguous. Between the trimmed V and J ends, which lost 7 bases and 2 bases, there was a span of 13 bases. This CDR3 spans 14 amino acids. Germline values: CDR1 LNHDA, CDR2 SQIVND (reference sequence). The CDR3 protein is CASKRRGVTDTQYF. DNA of the CDR3: TGTGCCAGTAAACGGCGAGGAGTCACAGATACGCAGTATTTT.

This rearrangement joins TRBV10-3 to TRBJ1-2; maybe TRBD1 (5 bases). This CDR3 has 13 amino acids. CDR1 is ENHRY, CDR2 SYGVKD, per germline. V shed 11 bases and J shed 4 bases, with 17 bases lying between them. CDR3 residues: CAAQRRGSYGYTF. The CDR3 DNA reads as TGTGCCGCCCAACGGAGGGGTTCCTATGGCTACACCTTC.

J is TRBJ2-2 and V is TRBV9, with D possibly matching TRBD2 (5 bases). V gave up 2 bases and J gave up 7 bases, with 9 bases separating them. Germline CDR1 and CDR2: SGDLS and YYNGEE. The CDR3 consists of 13 residues. The CDR3 DNA sequence: TGTGCCAGCAGCGTGCTAGCTGGCGGGGAGCTGTTTTTT. Protein: CASSVLAGGELFF.

The chain's CDR3 is CASSIHRTNEQFF. CDR3 bases: TGTGCCAGCAGCATCCATAGGACTAATGAGCAGTTCTTC. This rearrangement joins TRBV7-2 to TRBJ2-1, with D possibly matching TRBD2 (5 bases). Deletions cut 5 bases from V and 7 bases from J, with 12 bases between. In germline, CDR1 is SGHTA, CDR2 FQGNSA. The CDR3 covers 13 residues.

This sequence joins TRBV9 and TRBJ1-1; TRBD1 might be the D (5 bases). Germline lookup yields CDR1 SGDLS and CDR2 YYNGEE. The CDR3 runs 14 residues. V gave up 0 bases and J gave up 9 bases, with 15 bases separating them. For the CDR3, the DNA is TGTGCCAGCAGCGTAGCAGGGTCGGGGACTAAAGCTTTCTTT. Translated, it gives CASSVAGSGTKAFF.

The chain joins TRBV6-6 to TRBJ1-5; TRBD1 matches 7 bases. CDR3 size: 14 residues. With 3 bases clipped from V and 5 bases from J, the junction kept 4 bases outside the gene matches. Germline V CDR1 and CDR2: MNHNY, SVGAGI (reference sequence). CDR3 sequence: CASSYRDRDQPQHF. The CDR3 DNA reads as TGTGCCAGCAGTTATAGGGACAGAGATCAGCCCCAGCATTTT.

The gene calls are TRBV7-2 and TRBJ1-1, with D perhaps matching TRBD1 (6 bases). Germline lookup yields CDR1 SGHTA and CDR2 FQGNSA. Between the trimmed V and J ends, which lost 7 bases and 1 base, there was a span of 13 bases. CDR3 length equals 14 residues. CDR3 in DNA: TGTGCCAGCACCCTGGGACACCAGAACACTGAAGCTTTCTTT. This encodes CASTLGHQNTEAFF.

The genes are TRBV4-3 and TRBJ2-1; 9 bases match TRBD2. CDR3 length: 17 residues. Germline-derived CDR1 and CDR2 are LGHNA and YSLEER. V lost 3 bases to trimming and J lost 7 bases; unmatched junction nucleotides: 13. The CDR3 is CASSHDAGLAGINEQFF. CDR3 DNA: TGCGCCAGCAGCCACGATGCGGGGCTAGCGGGGATTAATGAGCAGTTCTTC.

This clone was seen a handful of times. J is TRBJ1-1 and V is TRBV7-3, with D unresolved. The CDR3 loop spans 13 amino acids. V lost 2 bases and J lost 0, with 4 bases in between. The germline CDR1 and CDR2 sequences are SGHTA and FQGTGA. CDR3 DNA: TGTGCCAGCAGCTTAGGCATGAACACTGAAGCTTTCTTT. It encodes CASSLGMNTEAFF.

This clone was observed a handful of times. This chain joins TRBV29-1 and TRBJ2-5; 7 bases are shared with TRBD1. The CDR3 totals 14 residues. Trimming took 6 bases from V and 5 from J; bases not matched to a gene: 12. Germline lookup yields CDR1 SQVTM and CDR2 ANQGSEA. DNA of the CDR3: TGCAGCGTCGTTCCGTCGCAGGGGGAGGAGACCCAGTACTTC. Protein product: CSVVPSQGEETQYF. Together with reference TRBV29-1 and TRBJ2-5, the CDR3 gives the full variable domain: SAVISQKPSRDICQRGTSLTIQCQVDSQVTMMFWYRQQPGQSLTLIATANQGSEATYESGFVIDKFPISRPNLTFSTLTVSNMSPEDSSIYLCSVVPSQGEETQYFGPGTRLLVL.

This clone came up once. V usage is TRBV5-6 and J usage is TRBJ2-2; D remains ambiguous. This CDR3 has 12 amino acids. V dropped 4 bases and J dropped 8 bases, with 9 bases sitting between them. Germline-derived CDR1 and CDR2 are SGHDT and YYEEEE. CDR3 sequence: CASSPNPGELFF. CDR3 in DNA: TGTGCCAGCAGCCCTAACCCGGGGGAGCTGTTTTTT.

The rearrangement uses TRBV6-5 and TRBJ1-2; D uncertain. Per germline, CDR1 MNHEY and CDR2 SVGAGI. Trimming shortened V by 7 bases and J by 3 bases, and 15 bases separated the two germline ends. The CDR3 spans 14 residues. DNA for the CDR3: TGTGCCAGCACACAGCTAAGGAGGGACTATGGCTACACCTTC. As protein: CASTQLRRDYGYTF.

This clone is a singleton in its sample. The chain has TRBV28 and TRBJ1-2, with D possibly TRBD1 on 6 matching bases. Germline V gene sequence: CDR1 MDHEN, CDR2 SYDVKM. The V gene lost 8 bases and the J gene lost 1 base, with 17 bases spanning the gap. The CDR3 runs 15 residues. The CDR3 coding sequence is TGTGCCAGCCGGGACAAAGATTATTTTAACTATGGCTACACCTTC. Encoded protein: CASRDKDYFNYGYTF.

This chain uses TRBV5-1 with TRBJ2-1; 8 positions match TRBD2. The V and J ends lost 1 base and 10 bases, in that order; junction bases with no gene match: 4. The length of the CDR3 is 13 residues. The germline V gene has CDR1 SGHRS and CDR2 YFSETQ. CDR3 amino acids: CASSLQTSGEQFF. Here the CDR3 DNA reads TGCGCCAGCAGCTTGCAAACTAGCGGCGAGCAGTTCTTC. Using reference TRBV5-1 and TRBJ2-1 for the parts outside the CDR3, the full variable domain is KAGVTQTPRYLIKTRGQQVTLSCSPISGHRSVSWYQQTPGQGLQFLFEYFSETQRNKGNFPGRFSGRQFSNSRSEMNVSTLELGDSALYLCASSLQTSGEQFFGPGTRLTVL.

The chain uses TRBV7-2 and TRBJ1-4; TRBD1 matches 11 bases. The germline CDR1 and CDR2 sequences are SGHTA and FQGNSA. J lost 11 bases, V lost 4 bases, and 9 bases had no gene match. The CDR3 length is 15 residues. The CDR3 is CASSWTGGEGGKLFF. CDR3 DNA: TGTGCCAGCAGCTGGACAGGGGGCGAGGGCGGGAAACTGTTTTTT.

The CDR3 spells CASSPPRGLDEQYF. CDR3 nucleotides: TGTGCCAGCTCACCTCCGCGAGGGTTGGACGAGCAGTACTTC. The genes are TRBV18 and TRBJ2-7; perhaps TRBD2 as D (5 bases). Trimming took 3 bases from V and 5 from J, leaving 14 bases between them. From germline, CDR1 is KGHSH and CDR2 LQKENI. The CDR3 runs to 14 residues.

This clone has more than one count but fewer than ten. The chain is built from TRBV6-5 and TRBJ1-1; possible D gene TRBD1, 6 bases. There are 15 residues in the CDR3. V was cut by 2 bases and J by 2 bases, with 12 bases left in between. Germline values: CDR1 MNHEY, CDR2 SVGAGI. The CDR3 nucleotides read TGTGCCAGCAGTTACAGTCCGGGACAAAACACTGAAGCTTTCTTT. Translation gives CASSYSPGQNTEAFF.